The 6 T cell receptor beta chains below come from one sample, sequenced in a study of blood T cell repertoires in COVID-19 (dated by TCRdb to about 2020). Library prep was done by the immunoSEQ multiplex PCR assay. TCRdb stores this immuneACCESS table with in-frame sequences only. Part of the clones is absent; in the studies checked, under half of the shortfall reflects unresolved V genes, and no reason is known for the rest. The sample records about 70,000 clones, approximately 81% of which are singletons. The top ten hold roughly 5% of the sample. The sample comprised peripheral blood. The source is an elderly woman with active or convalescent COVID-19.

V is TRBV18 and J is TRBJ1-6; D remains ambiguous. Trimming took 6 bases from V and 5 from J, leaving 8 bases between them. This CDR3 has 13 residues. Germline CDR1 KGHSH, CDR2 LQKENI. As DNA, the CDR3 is TGTGCCAGCTCTTTTCAGGATAATTCACCCCTCCACTTT. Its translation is CASSFQDNSPLHF. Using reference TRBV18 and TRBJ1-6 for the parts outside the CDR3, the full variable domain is NAGVMQNPRHLVRRRGQEARLRCSPMKGHSHVYWYRQLPEEGLKFMVYLQKENIIDESGMPKERFSAEFPKEGPSILRIQQVVRGDSAAYFCASSFQDNSPLHFGNGTRLTVT.

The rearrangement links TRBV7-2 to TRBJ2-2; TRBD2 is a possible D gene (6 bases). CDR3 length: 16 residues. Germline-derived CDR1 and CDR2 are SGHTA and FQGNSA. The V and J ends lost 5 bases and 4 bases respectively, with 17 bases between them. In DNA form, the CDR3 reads TGTGCCAGCAGCGGAGGACTATACCTATTCACCGGGGAGCTGTTTTTT. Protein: CASSGGLYLFTGELFF.

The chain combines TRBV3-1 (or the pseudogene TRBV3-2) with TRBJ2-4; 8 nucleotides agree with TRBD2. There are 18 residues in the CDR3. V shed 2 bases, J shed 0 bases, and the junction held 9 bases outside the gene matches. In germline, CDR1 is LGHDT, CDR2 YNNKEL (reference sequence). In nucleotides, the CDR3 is TGTGCCAGCAGCCAAATACGGGGGGGCGCTATAGCCAAAAACATTCAGTACTTC. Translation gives CASSQIRGGAIAKNIQYF.

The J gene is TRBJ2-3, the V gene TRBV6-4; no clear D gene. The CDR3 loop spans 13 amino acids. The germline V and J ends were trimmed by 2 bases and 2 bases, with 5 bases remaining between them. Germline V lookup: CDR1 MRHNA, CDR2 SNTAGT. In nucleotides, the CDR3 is TGTGCCAGCAGTGACCAATTCACAGATACGCAGTATTTT. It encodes CASSDQFTDTQYF.

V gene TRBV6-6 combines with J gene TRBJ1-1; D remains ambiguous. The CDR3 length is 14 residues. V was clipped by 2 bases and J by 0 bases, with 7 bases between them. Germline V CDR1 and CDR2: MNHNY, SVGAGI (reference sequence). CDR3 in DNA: TGTGCCAGCAGTTACCGGGATCTGAACACTGAAGCTTTCTTT. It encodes CASSYRDLNTEAFF.

The CDR3 is CASSLPQGDTGELFF. The CDR3 coding sequence is TGTGCCAGCAGCCTTCCCCAGGGGGACACCGGGGAGCTGTTTTTT. The genes are TRBV5-4 and TRBJ2-2, with 7 bases matching TRBD1. Per germline, CDR1 SGHNT and CDR2 YYREEE (reference sequence). The CDR3 spans 15 residues. The J segment lost 3 bases and the V segment lost 4 bases, leaving 6 bases of the junction unmatched.